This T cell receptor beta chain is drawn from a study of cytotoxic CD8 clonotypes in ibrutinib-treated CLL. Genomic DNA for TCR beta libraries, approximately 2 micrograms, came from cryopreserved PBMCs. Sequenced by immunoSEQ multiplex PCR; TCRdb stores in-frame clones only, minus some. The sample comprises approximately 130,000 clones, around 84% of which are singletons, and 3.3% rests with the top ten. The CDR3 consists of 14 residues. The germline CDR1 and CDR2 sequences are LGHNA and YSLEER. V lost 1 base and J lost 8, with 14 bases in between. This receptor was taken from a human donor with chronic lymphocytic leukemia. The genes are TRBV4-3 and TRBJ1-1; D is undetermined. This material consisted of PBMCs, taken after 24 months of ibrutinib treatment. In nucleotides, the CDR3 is TGCGCCAGCAGCCAAGGGATCGGCCGAGACGAAGCTTTCTTT. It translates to CASSQGIGRDEAFF.